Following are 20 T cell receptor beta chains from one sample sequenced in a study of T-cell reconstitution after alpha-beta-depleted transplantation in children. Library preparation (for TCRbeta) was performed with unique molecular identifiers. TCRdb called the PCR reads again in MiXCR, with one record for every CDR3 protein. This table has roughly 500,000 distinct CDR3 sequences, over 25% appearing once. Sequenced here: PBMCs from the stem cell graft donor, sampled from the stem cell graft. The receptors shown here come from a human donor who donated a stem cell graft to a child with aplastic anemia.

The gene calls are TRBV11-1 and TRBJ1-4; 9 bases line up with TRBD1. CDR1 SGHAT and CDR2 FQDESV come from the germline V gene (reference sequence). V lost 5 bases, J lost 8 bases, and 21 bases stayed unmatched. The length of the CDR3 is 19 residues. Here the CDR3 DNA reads TGTGCCAGCAGCCTAAGCTTACTTCAGGGACAGGGATGGGAGGAAAAACTGTTTTTT. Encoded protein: CASSLSLLQGQGWEEKLFF. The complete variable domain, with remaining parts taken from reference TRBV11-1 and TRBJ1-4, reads EAEVAQSPRYKITEKSQAVAFWCDPISGHATLYWYRQILGQGPELLVQFQDESVVDDSQLPKDRFSAERLKGVDSTLKIQPAELGDSAMYLCASSLSLLQGQGWEEKLFFGSGTQLSVL.

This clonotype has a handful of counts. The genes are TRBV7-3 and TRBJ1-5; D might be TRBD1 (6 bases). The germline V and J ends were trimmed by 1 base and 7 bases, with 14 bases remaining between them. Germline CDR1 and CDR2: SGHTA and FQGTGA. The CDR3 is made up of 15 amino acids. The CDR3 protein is CASSLMSGVGQPQHF. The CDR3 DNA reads TGTGCCAGCAGCTTAATGTCAGGGGTCGGACAGCCCCAGCATTTT.

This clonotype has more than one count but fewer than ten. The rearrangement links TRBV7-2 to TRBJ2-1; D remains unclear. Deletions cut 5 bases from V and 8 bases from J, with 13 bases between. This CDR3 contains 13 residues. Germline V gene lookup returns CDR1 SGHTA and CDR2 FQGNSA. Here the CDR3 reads CASSLREDYEQFF. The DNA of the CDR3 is TGTGCCAGCAGCCTAAGAGAAGACTATGAGCAGTTCTTC.

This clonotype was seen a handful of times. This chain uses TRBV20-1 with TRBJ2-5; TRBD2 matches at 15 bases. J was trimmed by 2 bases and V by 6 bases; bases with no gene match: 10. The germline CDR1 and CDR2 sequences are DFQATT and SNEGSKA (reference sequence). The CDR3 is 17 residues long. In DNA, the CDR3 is TGCAGTGCCAAAAGGACTAGCGGGAGGGCCCGGCAAGAGACCCAGTACTTC. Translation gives CSAKRTSGRARQETQYF.

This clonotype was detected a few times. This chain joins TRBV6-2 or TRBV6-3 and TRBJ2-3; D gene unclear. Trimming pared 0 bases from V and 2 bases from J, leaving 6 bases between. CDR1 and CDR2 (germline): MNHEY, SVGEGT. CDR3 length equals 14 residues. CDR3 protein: CASSYSSYTDTQYF. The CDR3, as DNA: TGTGCCAGCAGTTACTCGAGCTACACAGATACGCAGTATTTT.

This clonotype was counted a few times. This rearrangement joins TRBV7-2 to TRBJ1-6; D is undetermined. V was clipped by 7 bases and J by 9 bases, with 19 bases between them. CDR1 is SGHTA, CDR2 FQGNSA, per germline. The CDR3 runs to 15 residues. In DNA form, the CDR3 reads TGTGCCAGCAATCCCCAGACGGAACGGATTTCACCCCTCCACTTT. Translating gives CASNPQTERISPLHF.

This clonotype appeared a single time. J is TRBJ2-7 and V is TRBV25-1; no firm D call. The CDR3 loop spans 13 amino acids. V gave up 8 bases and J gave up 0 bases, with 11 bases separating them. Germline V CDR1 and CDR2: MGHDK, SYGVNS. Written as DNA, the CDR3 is TGTGCCAGCGCTCAGGTCGGCTCCTACGAGCAGTACGTC. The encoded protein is CASAQVGSYEQYV.

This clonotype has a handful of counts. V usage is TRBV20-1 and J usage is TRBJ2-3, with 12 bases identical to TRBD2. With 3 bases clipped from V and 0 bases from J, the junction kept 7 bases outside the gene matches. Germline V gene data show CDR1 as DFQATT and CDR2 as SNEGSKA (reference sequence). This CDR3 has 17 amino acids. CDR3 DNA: TGCAGTGCTAGGGGACTAGCGGGCACGGCTAGCACAGATACGCAGTATTTT. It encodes CSARGLAGTASTDTQYF.

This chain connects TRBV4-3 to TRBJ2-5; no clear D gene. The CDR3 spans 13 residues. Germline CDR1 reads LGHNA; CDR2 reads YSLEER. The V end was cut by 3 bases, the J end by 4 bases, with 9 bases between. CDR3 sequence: CASSHDLGETQYF. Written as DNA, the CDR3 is TGCGCCAGCAGCCATGATTTAGGAGAGACCCAGTACTTC.

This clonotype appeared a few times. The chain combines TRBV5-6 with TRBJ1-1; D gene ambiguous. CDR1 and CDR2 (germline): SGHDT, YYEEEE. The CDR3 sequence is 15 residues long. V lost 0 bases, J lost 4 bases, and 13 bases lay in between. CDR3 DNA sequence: TGTGCCAGCAGCTTGGCCAGAGGGTTAAGCACTGAAGCTTTCTTT. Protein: CASSLARGLSTEAFF. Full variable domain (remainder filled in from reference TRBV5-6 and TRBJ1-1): DAGVTQSPTHLIKTRGQQVTLRCSPKSGHDTVSWYQQALGQGPQFIFQYYEEEERQRGNFPDRFSGHQFPNYSSELNVNALLLGDSALYLCASSLARGLSTEAFFGQGTRLTVV.

Written as DNA, the CDR3 is TGTGCCAGCAGCTTAGCACTAGCGGGGTCCCGGGGTACCGGGGAGCTGTTTTTT. It codes for CASSLALAGSRGTGELFF. V usage is TRBV7-2 and J usage is TRBJ2-2; 10 bases map to TRBD2. Germline values: CDR1 SGHTA, CDR2 FQGNSA. V gave up 0 bases and J gave up 5 bases; unmatched junction bases: 9. CDR3 length: 18 amino acids.

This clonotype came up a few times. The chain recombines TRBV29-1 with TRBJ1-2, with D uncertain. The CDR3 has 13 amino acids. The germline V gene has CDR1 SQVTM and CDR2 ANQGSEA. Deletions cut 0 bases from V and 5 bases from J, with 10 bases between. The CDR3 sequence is CSVEDGQEYGYTF. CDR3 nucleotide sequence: TGCAGCGTTGAAGATGGGCAGGAATATGGCTACACCTTC.

CDR3 DNA sequence: TGTGCCAGCAGCTTGGACAGGGTCCAAGAGACCCAGTACTTC. Amino acid sequence: CASSLDRVQETQYF. V gene TRBV5-5 combines with J gene TRBJ2-5, with D possibly TRBD1 on 6 matching bases. The germline V and J ends were trimmed by 0 bases and 1 base, with 7 bases remaining between them. Germline V gene lookup returns CDR1 SGHKS and CDR2 YYEKEE (reference sequence). This CDR3 comprises 14 residues.

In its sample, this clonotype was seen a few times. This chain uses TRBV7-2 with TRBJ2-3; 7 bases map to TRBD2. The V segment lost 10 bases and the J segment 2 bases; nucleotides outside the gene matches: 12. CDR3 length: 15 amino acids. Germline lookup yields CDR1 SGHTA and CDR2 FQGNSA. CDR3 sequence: CAIRGPSGTTDTQYF. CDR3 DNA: TGTGCCATCAGAGGCCCTAGCGGAACCACAGATACGCAGTATTTT.

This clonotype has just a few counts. The DNA for the CDR3 is TGTGCCAGCAGTCATCGTGACACCGGGGAGCTGTTTTTT. It is translated as CASSHRDTGELFF. The V call is TRBV12-3 or TRBV12-4, the J call TRBJ2-2, with D uncertain. V was trimmed by 5 bases and J by 3 bases, leaving 7 bases between them. This CDR3 has 13 residues.

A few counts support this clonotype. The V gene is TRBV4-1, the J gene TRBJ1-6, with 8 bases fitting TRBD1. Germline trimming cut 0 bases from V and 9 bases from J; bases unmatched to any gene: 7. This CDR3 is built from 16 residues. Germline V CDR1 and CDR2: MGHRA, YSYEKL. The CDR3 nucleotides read TGCGCCAGCAGCCAAGACGGCAGGGGGCGAAGTTCACCCCTCCACTTT. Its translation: CASSQDGRGRSSPLHF.

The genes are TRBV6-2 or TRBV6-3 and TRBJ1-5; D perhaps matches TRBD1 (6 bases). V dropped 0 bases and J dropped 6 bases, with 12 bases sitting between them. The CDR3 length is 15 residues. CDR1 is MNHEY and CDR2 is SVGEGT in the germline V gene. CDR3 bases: TGTGCCAGCAGTTACTCGACCGGGGGCGGTCAGCCCCAGCATTTT. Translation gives CASSYSTGGGQPQHF.

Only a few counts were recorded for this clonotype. The CDR3 loop is CASSPGDTSTDTQYF. The DNA of the CDR3 is TGCGCCAGCAGCCCGGGGGACACCAGCACAGATACGCAGTATTTT. The V call is TRBV5-1, the J call TRBJ2-3; either TRBD1 or TRBD2 may fit D (6 bases each). The CDR3 is 15 residues long. Germline assignment: CDR1 SGHRS and CDR2 YFSETQ. Trimming cost V 4 bases and J 0 bases, with 12 bases left between them.

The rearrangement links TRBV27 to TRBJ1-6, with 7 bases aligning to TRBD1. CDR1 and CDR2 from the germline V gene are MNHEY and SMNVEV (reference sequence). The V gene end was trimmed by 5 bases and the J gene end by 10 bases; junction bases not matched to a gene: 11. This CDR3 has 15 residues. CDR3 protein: CASSRQGKVRSPLHF. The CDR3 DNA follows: TGTGCCAGCAGTCGACAGGGAAAGGTCAGATCACCCCTCCACTTT.

This chain's CDR3 is CATSPTPGGQGSYTF. The CDR3 region has the DNA TGTGCCACAAGTCCCACCCCGGGGGGACAGGGAAGCTACACCTTC. This rearrangement joins TRBV12-3 or TRBV12-4 to TRBJ1-2; the match to TRBD1 covers 9 bases. V trimming: 10 bases; J trimming: 9 bases; junction bases outside the gene matches: 18. This CDR3 comprises 15 residues.